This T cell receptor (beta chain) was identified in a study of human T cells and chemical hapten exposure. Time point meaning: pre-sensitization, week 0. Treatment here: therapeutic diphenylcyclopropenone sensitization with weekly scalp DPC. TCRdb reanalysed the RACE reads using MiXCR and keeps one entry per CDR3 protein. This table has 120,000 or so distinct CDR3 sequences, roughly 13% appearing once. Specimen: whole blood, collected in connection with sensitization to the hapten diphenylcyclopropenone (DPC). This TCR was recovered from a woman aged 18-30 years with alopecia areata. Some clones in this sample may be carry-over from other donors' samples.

The CDR3, as DNA: TGTGCCAGCAGCTTAGAGGGACCGAGCTCTGGGGCCAACGTCCTGACTTTC. Translating gives CASSLEGPSSGANVLTF. The chain couples TRBV7-6 to TRBJ2-6; D assignment may be TRBD1 or TRBD2 (5 bases each). The CDR3 consists of 17 residues. Germline-derived CDR1 and CDR2 are SGHVS and FNYEAQ. The V end was cut by 1 base, the J end by 0 bases, with 10 bases between.